These 28 T cell receptor beta chains originate from one sample sequenced in a study of CD8+CD57+ T cells in acquired aplastic anemia. Genomic DNA was employed as the template in profiling TCR beta VDJ and CDR3. TCRdb independently ran MiXCR on the reads; one entry per CDR3 protein. The table has a few hundred thousand distinct CDR3 sequences, 50% to 65% seen once; the top ten hold 1.3%. Patients included in sequencing had previously demonstrated CD8+CD57+ cell expansion by flow cytometry. The sequencing input was sorted CD4+, CD8+, or CD8+CD57+ T cells (not recorded which) from PBMCs. These receptor sequences come from a human donor with aplastic anemia.

A remark on this clonotype: A read error may be the cause here, since a much bigger clone is one base away. This chain joins TRBV6-5 and TRBJ1-2, with D uncertain. In germline, CDR1 is MNHEY, CDR2 SVGAGI. The CDR3 runs to 14 residues. The chain's CDR3 is CACSYGRQLYGYTF. CDR3 sequence (DNA): TGTGCCTGCAGTTACGGAAGGCAGCTCTATGGCTACACCTTC.

The chain combines TRBV7-6 with TRBJ2-7; D remains unclear. Germline V CDR1 and CDR2: SGHVS, FNYEAQ. V was shortened by 5 bases and J by 0 bases, with 11 bases between the two germline ends. CDR3 length: 14 amino acids. CDR3 amino acids: CASSPTQSSYEQYF. CDR3 bases: TGTGCCAGCAGCCCTACCCAGAGCTCCTACGAGCAGTACTTC.

The CDR3 reads CASSVLAGNAPRNYGYTF. CDR3 in DNA: TGCGCCAGCAGTGTGCTGGCGGGGAACGCTCCCCGAAACTATGGCTACACCTTC. This chain joins TRBV5-1 and TRBJ1-2; D uncertain. Trimming stripped 5 bases from V and 2 bases from J, with 25 bases between. Germline-derived CDR1 and CDR2 are SGHRS and YFSETQ. The CDR3 is made up of 18 amino acids.

This clonotype was counted between two and nine times. This chain links TRBV6-4 with TRBJ2-2; no clear D gene. The CDR3 is made up of 13 amino acids. The germline V gene encodes CDR1 MRHNA and CDR2 SNTAGT. Trimming pared 3 bases from V and 6 bases from J, leaving 8 bases between. CDR3 in DNA: TGTGCCAGCAGTGAAAAACCCGCCGGGGAGCTGTTTTTT. It translates to CASSEKPAGELFF.

The gene calls are TRBV28 and TRBJ2-2; 9 positions agree with TRBD1. The CDR3 has 17 residues. CDR1 is MDHEN and CDR2 is SYDVKM in the germline V gene. With 2 bases clipped from V and 0 bases from J, the junction kept 4 bases outside the gene matches. DNA of the CDR3: TGTGCCAGCAGTTTAGCGGACAGGGGACCGAACACCGGGGAGCTGTTTTTT. Translation: CASSLADRGPNTGELFF.

The chain links TRBV6-2 or TRBV6-3 to TRBJ2-1, with TRBD2 identical over 8 bases. Per germline, CDR1 MNHEY and CDR2 SVGEGT. After removal of 7 bases from V and 6 bases from J, the junction contained 8 bases not matched to a gene. This CDR3 contains 14 residues. CDR3 DNA sequence: TGTGCCAGCACCGAGACTAGCGTCACCAATGAGCAGTTCTTC. Its protein is CASTETSVTNEQFF.

To note about this clonotype: Its ends do not fully match the called genes, so a read error is possible. J is TRBJ2-7 and V is TRBV5-4, with 12 positions matching TRBD2. The CDR3 is 16 amino acids. CDR1 SGHNT and CDR2 YYREEE come from the germline V gene (reference sequence). This CDR3 is CASSEPGLAGSHERYF. The CDR3 DNA is TGTGCCAGCAGCGAGCCGGGACTAGCGGGCTCCCACGAGCGGTACTTC.

V and J are TRBV20-1 and TRBJ1-1; D may be TRBD1 (6 bases). Trimming stripped 6 bases from V and 3 bases from J, with 20 bases between. Germline CDR1 is DFQATT and CDR2 is SNEGSKA (reference sequence). This CDR3 region has 15 residues. CDR3 amino acids: CSAKQGNYGYTEAFF. Here the CDR3 DNA reads TGCAGTGCCAAACAGGGTAACTATGGCTACACTGAAGCTTTCTTT.

The chain carries TRBV7-9 and TRBJ2-1; TRBD2 agrees at 11 bases. CDR3 length equals 17 residues. The junction had 14 bases not matched to a gene; V was cut back by 8 bases and J by 5 bases. CDR1 and CDR2 (germline): SEHNR, FQNEAQ (reference sequence). CDR3 coding DNA: TGTGCCAGCTCACTGGGGACTAGCGGTCGATCGGACAATGAGCAGTTCTTC. It is translated as CASSLGTSGRSDNEQFF.

This clonotype showed up many times. The J gene is TRBJ2-7, the V gene TRBV28; 8 positions agree with TRBD1. The length of the CDR3 is 15 residues. Germline CDR1 reads MDHEN; CDR2 reads SYDVKM. Losses at the gene ends were 4 bases for V and 4 bases for J; bases not matched to a gene: 9. The CDR3 loop reads CASSSLLGQGYEQYF. CDR3 DNA: TGTGCCAGCAGTTCTCTACTCGGACAGGGATACGAGCAGTACTTC.

The chain has TRBV19 and TRBJ2-5; weak D call: TRBD1 (6 bases). V dropped 3 bases and J dropped 5 bases, with 10 bases sitting between them. The length of the CDR3 is 13 residues. Germline V gene data show CDR1 as LNHDA and CDR2 as SQIVND (reference sequence). The CDR3 coding sequence is TGTGCCAGTAGTATTAGGGGGTCGGAGACCCAGTACTTC. Protein sequence: CASSIRGSETQYF.

This clonotype was observed a few times. The J gene is TRBJ1-2, the V gene TRBV20-1, with unresolved D. The germline V gene has CDR1 DFQATT and CDR2 SNEGSKA (reference sequence). Trimming took 6 bases from V and 7 from J, leaving 15 bases between them. This CDR3 spans 12 amino acids. CDR3 in amino acids: CSAPSPAGGYTF. The CDR3 DNA reads as TGCAGTGCCCCCTCCCCGGCAGGTGGCTACACCTTC.

As to this clonotype: One end of the junction fails to match germline, which may point to a read error. V usage is TRBV7-6 and J usage is TRBJ1-1; D unresolved. The CDR3 loop spans 12 amino acids. Per the germline V gene, CDR1 is SGHVS and CDR2 is FNYEAQ. The CDR3 nucleotides are TGCGCCAGCAGCTTTGACATCACTGAAGCTTTCTTT. Translating gives CASSFDITEAFF.

About this clonotype itself: Since a much larger clone is just one base distant, this may be a read error. This chain's CDR3 is CAGSRDSSGNTIYF. The CDR3 region has the DNA TGCGCCGGCAGCAGAGACAGCTCTGGAAACACCATATATTTT. V and J are TRBV5-1 and TRBJ1-3; tentative D call: TRBD1 (5 bases). Germline loops: CDR1 SGHRS, CDR2 YFSETQ. The CDR3 length is 14 residues.

V usage is TRBV2 and J usage is TRBJ2-3, with D possibly being TRBD1 (6 bases). CDR1 SNHLY and CDR2 FYNNEI come from the germline V gene. The CDR3 sequence is 16 residues long. Trimming shortened V by 6 bases and J by 2 bases, and 18 bases separated the two germline ends. Here the CDR3 DNA reads TGTGCCAGCAGCGGAAATCGGGACACCACCACAGATACGCAGTATTTT. Its translation is CASSGNRDTTTDTQYF.

This clonotype occurred a few times. The chain has TRBV20-1 and TRBJ1-1; 7 bases align to TRBD1. Per germline, CDR1 DFQATT and CDR2 SNEGSKA (reference sequence). This CDR3 comprises 12 residues. The V and J ends lost 7 bases and 0 bases, in that order; junction bases with no gene match: 2. DNA of the CDR3: TGCAGTGGGGGACAGATGAACACTGAAGCTTTCTTT. It yields the protein CSGGQMNTEAFF.

This clonotype has more than one count but fewer than ten. The rearrangement uses TRBV19 and TRBJ2-5; 7 nucleotides align to TRBD1. Germline loops: CDR1 LNHDA, CDR2 SQIVND (reference sequence). V trimming: 6 bases; J trimming: 2 bases; junction bases outside the gene matches: 3. CDR3 length: 13 residues. CDR3: CASRLTGQETQYF. Here the CDR3 DNA reads TGTGCCAGTAGATTGACAGGGCAAGAGACCCAGTACTTC.

This clonotype was seen only a few times. The J gene is TRBJ2-7, the V gene TRBV12-3 or TRBV12-4, with a tentative D call TRBD1 (5 bases). CDR3 length: 9 residues. The CDR3 spells CASGYEQYF. For the CDR3, the DNA is TGTGCTTCAGGGTACGAGCAGTACTTC.

This clonotype occurred many times. The V call is TRBV4-1, the J call TRBJ2-3, with TRBD1 matching 9 bases. CDR1 is MGHRA and CDR2 is YSYEKL in the germline V gene. The CDR3 contains 17 residues. The trim removed 4 bases at V and 2 bases at J, leaving 10 bases unmatched. The CDR3 sequence is CASSLPGGQGTTDTQYF. The CDR3 bases are TGCGCCAGCAGCCTCCCAGGGGGACAGGGAACCACAGATACGCAGTATTTT.

This clonotype came up a few times. This chain uses TRBV25-1 with TRBJ2-3; D ambiguous. Germline lookup yields CDR1 MGHDK and CDR2 SYGVNS. V lost 4 bases and J 6 bases, leaving 8 bases between the germline ends. This CDR3 contains 12 residues. CDR3 coding DNA: TGTGCCAGCAGTGGGTTGTTCGATACGCAGTATTTT. Residues: CASSGLFDTQYF.

In this sample, this clonotype turned up a few times. The chain recombines TRBV19 with TRBJ2-2; a weak D match, TRBD2 (5 bases). CDR3 length: 15 residues. The V gene's germline CDR1 is LNHDA and CDR2 SQIVND (reference sequence). The V end was cut by 5 bases, the J end by 3 bases, with 13 bases between. The DNA of the CDR3 is TGTGCCAGTAGTGTGGGCCTAGCCTACACCGGGGAGCTGTTTTTT. Translation gives CASSVGLAYTGELFF.

This clonotype was recorded once. V and J are TRBV7-8 and TRBJ2-7; 7 nucleotides match TRBD2. This CDR3 is built from 14 residues. The V gene end was trimmed by 2 bases and the J gene end by 3 bases; junction bases not matched to a gene: 4. Germline V gene lookup returns CDR1 SGHVS and CDR2 FQNEAQ. The CDR3 spells CASSLIGGNYEQYF. The CDR3 DNA follows: TGTGCCAGCAGCTTAATCGGGGGGAACTACGAGCAGTACTTC.

V and J are TRBV7-2 and TRBJ2-3; D gene uncertain. Germline V gene sequence: CDR1 SGHTA, CDR2 FQGNSA. CDR3 length equals 14 residues. Trimming shortened V by 5 bases and J by 2 bases, and 11 bases separated the two germline ends. CDR3 loop: CASSTPVNTDTQYF. The CDR3 bases are TGTGCCAGCAGCACGCCGGTGAACACAGATACGCAGTATTTT.

This clonotype was counted many times. The chain has TRBV6-6 and TRBJ1-5, with D unresolved. The V gene's germline CDR1 is MNHNY and CDR2 SVGAGI (reference sequence). The CDR3 extends over 19 amino acids. Trimming stripped 6 bases from V and 4 bases from J, with 28 bases between. CDR3 sequence: CASRDRSGIVPLGNQPQHF. In DNA, the CDR3 is TGTGCCAGCAGGGACCGCTCCGGGATCGTACCGTTAGGGAATCAGCCCCAGCATTTT.

In this sample, this clonotype turned up a few times. The chain couples TRBV19 to TRBJ2-7; D gene ambiguous. Trimming pared 8 bases from V and 3 bases from J, leaving 20 bases between. Germline assignment: CDR1 LNHDA and CDR2 SQIVND (reference sequence). The CDR3 has 15 amino acids. CDR3: CASAAVDTRVYEQYF. The CDR3 nucleotides are TGTGCCAGTGCTGCGGTAGATACCCGCGTCTACGAGCAGTACTTC.

The chain employs TRBV20-1 and TRBJ1-1; unclear D gene. Deletions cut 1 base from V and 2 bases from J, with 8 bases between. The length of the CDR3 is 13 residues. Germline V gene data show CDR1 as DFQATT and CDR2 as SNEGSKA (reference sequence). CDR3 bases: TGCAGTGCTAGAGGGATGGTCAACACTGAAGCTTTCTTT. It encodes CSARGMVNTEAFF.

The chain is built from TRBV11-2 and TRBJ1-1; D gene unclear. The CDR3 has 18 residues. Trimming pared 0 bases from V and 4 bases from J, leaving 21 bases between. Germline V gives CDR1 SGHAT, CDR2 FQNNGV. The CDR3 DNA follows: TGTGCCAGCAGCTTAGATCAATCGGTATCCGGGATAGGCACTGAAGCTTTCTTT. Its translation is CASSLDQSVSGIGTEAFF. Looking up the rest from reference TRBV11-2 and TRBJ1-1 gives the full variable domain: EAGVAQSPRYKIIEKRQSVAFWCNPISGHATLYWYQQILGQGPKLLIQFQNNGVVDDSQLPKDRFSAERLKGVDSTLKIQPAKLEDSAVYLCASSLDQSVSGIGTEAFFGQGTRLTVV.

As for this clonotype: A read error may account for a junction end that differs from germline. This sequence joins TRBV12-3 or TRBV12-4 and TRBJ2-7; D gene unclear. The length of the CDR3 is 14 residues. The CDR3 region has the DNA TGTGCCAGCAGTTCGCCGACCCTCTCCTACGAGCAGCACTTC. Its translation is CASSSPTLSYEQHF.